The 24 T cell receptor beta chains presented below share a single source sample, sequenced in a study of post-analysis software for immune sequencing data. Notes on the study in general: Relative to controls, patients had about 5 TRBV segments at higher frequency, with TRBV5-6, TRBV5-1 and TRBV20-1 among these.

Their cognate antigens are unknown. Included in the TCR beta cDNA libraries were unique molecular identifiers. TCRdb re-called the PCR reads with MiXCR, one entry per CDR3 protein. The sample yields roughly 650,000 distinct CDR3 sequences, over 45% seen once. Sequencing was carried out using blood. The receptors come from a girl aged 2-10 years with multiple sclerosis.

The chain joins TRBV12-3 or TRBV12-4 to TRBJ2-7; no firm D call. Trimming pared 5 bases from V and 0 bases from J, leaving 8 bases between. The CDR3 extends over 13 amino acids. The DNA for the CDR3 is TGTGCCAGCAGTCTTAGATACTCCTACGAGCAGTACTTC. Protein: CASSLRYSYEQYF.

CDR3 DNA: TGCAGTGCTAGAGATACCTTGGAGGTGCGAGAGACCCAGTACTTC. Residues: CSARDTLEVRETQYF. The chain has TRBV20-1 and TRBJ2-5, with D possibly matching TRBD2 (5 bases). This CDR3 spans 15 amino acids. V shed 0 bases and J shed 4 bases, with 15 bases lying between them. Germline CDR1 is DFQATT and CDR2 is SNEGSKA (reference sequence).

This clonotype has a handful of counts. This sequence joins TRBV27 and TRBJ2-5; D unclear. Germline CDR1 and CDR2: MNHEY and SMNVEV (reference sequence). Trimming removed 4 bases at V and 0 bases at J, with 6 bases between. The CDR3 is 13 amino acids. The CDR3 nucleotides are TGTGCCAGCAGTTCCAGACACCAAGAGACCCAGTACTTC. It yields the protein CASSSRHQETQYF.

The chain couples TRBV19 to TRBJ1-2, with 7 bases identical to TRBD1. Germline V gene lookup returns CDR1 LNHDA and CDR2 SQIVND (reference sequence). The length of the CDR3 is 13 residues. V dropped 3 bases and J dropped 8; count of bases not matched to a gene: 6. The chain's CDR3 is CASSIEGAGGYTF. In DNA form, the CDR3 reads TGTGCCAGTAGTATCGAGGGGGCAGGAGGCTACACCTTC.

This clonotype was recorded a few times. One end of the junction varies from germline; a read error may be responsible. The J gene is TRBJ2-5, the V gene TRBV28; possible D gene TRBD2, 6 bases. CDR3 length: 16 residues. Germline CDR1 and CDR2: MDHEN and SYDVKM. CDR3: CASAGRASYSEETQHF. In nucleotides, the CDR3 is TGTGCCAGCGCGGGAAGGGCCTCCTACAGCGAAGAGACCCAGCACTTC.

This rearrangement joins TRBV28 to TRBJ2-1, with D possibly being TRBD1 (6 bases). This CDR3 has 15 residues. Germline assignment: CDR1 MDHEN and CDR2 SYDVKM. Trimming stripped 6 bases from V and 0 bases from J, with 12 bases between. In DNA, the CDR3 is TGTGCCAGCAGCGAGGGGGTATACTCCTACAATGAGCAGTTCTTC. This codes for CASSEGVYSYNEQFF. The variable domain in full, completed from reference TRBV28 and TRBJ2-1, reads DVKVTQSSRYLVKRTGEKVFLECVQDMDHENMFWYRQDPGLGLRLIYFSYDVKMKEKGDIPEGYSVSREKKERFSLILESASTNQTSMYLCASSEGVYSYNEQFFGPGTRLTVL.

Here the CDR3 reads CASSFATVGANVLTF. The CDR3 DNA is TGTGCCAGCAGCTTTGCGACAGTCGGGGCCAACGTCCTGACTTTC. This chain connects TRBV7-9 to TRBJ2-6; D possibly corresponds to TRBD1 (5 bases). The V gene's germline CDR1 is SEHNR and CDR2 FQNEAQ (reference sequence). Between the trimmed V and J ends, which lost 3 bases and 4 bases, there was a span of 10 bases. The CDR3 spans 15 residues. Combining the CDR3 with reference TRBV7-9 and TRBJ2-6 gives the whole variable domain DTGVSQNPRHKITKRGQNVTFRCDPISEHNRLYWYRQTLGQGPEFLTYFQNEAQLEKSRLLSDRFSAERPKGSFSTLEIQRTEQGDSAMYLCASSFATVGANVLTFGAGSRLTVL.

The genes are TRBV6-1 and TRBJ2-1, with D possibly TRBD1 on 6 matching bases. CDR3 length equals 15 residues. Germline lookup yields CDR1 MNHNS and CDR2 SASEGT. Trimming took 4 bases from V and 1 from J, leaving 11 bases between them. The CDR3: CASSAGQHSYNEQFF. Written as DNA, the CDR3 is TGTGCCAGCAGTGCTGGACAGCATTCCTACAATGAGCAGTTCTTC.

This chain uses TRBV10-2 with TRBJ2-1; D unresolved. The J call may not be correct, given that the DNA end is closer to TRBJ2-7. CDR1 and CDR2 (germline): WSHSY, SAAADI. The CDR3 extends over 15 amino acids. This chain's CDR3 is CASSAERGSYNEQYF. In DNA form, the CDR3 reads TGCGCCAGCAGTGCGGAGAGAGGCTCCTACAATGAGCAGTACTTC.

V is TRBV5-1 and J is TRBJ2-1; 9 nucleotides match TRBD2. The germline gives CDR1 SGHRS, CDR2 YFSETQ. With V trimmed by 0 bases and J by 10 bases, 11 bases remained unmatched. The CDR3 contains 16 residues. DNA for the CDR3: TGCGCCAGCAGCTTGGTAGCGGGGGCCCTATCGGGAGAGCAGTTCTTC. Amino acids: CASSLVAGALSGEQFF.

The rearrangement uses TRBV15 and TRBJ2-1, with 12 bases aligning to TRBD2. Germline V gene sequence: CDR1 LNHNV, CDR2 YYDKDF (reference sequence). The CDR3 consists of 18 residues. Trimming removed 1 base from V and 9 bases from J; junction bases left unmatched: 13. CDR3 DNA sequence: TGTGCCACCAGCAGAGCCACAGCTCTAGCGGGGGGGCCCGGTGAGCAGTTCTTC. It translates to CATSRATALAGGPGEQFF.

V usage is TRBV10-3 and J usage is TRBJ2-1; 9 bases match TRBD1. The J segment lost 5 bases and the V segment lost 7 bases, leaving 3 bases of the junction unmatched. Germline CDR1 reads ENHRY; CDR2 reads SYGVKD. There are 13 residues in the CDR3. This CDR3 reads CAIKGQGNNEQFF. The CDR3 region has the DNA TGTGCCATCAAGGGACAGGGAAACAATGAGCAGTTCTTC.

This clonotype occurred a few times. The rearrangement links TRBV20-1 to TRBJ2-7; TRBD2 matches 8 bases. Germline lookup yields CDR1 DFQATT and CDR2 SNEGSKA (reference sequence). This CDR3 is 13 amino acids long. Losses at the gene ends were 5 bases for V and 4 bases for J; bases not matched to a gene: 7. CDR3 nucleotides: TGCAGTGCTTATACCGGGACTAGATACGAGCAGTACTTC. Amino acid sequence: CSAYTGTRYEQYF.

The genes are TRBV24-1 and TRBJ2-3, with TRBD1 identical over 9 bases. The germline CDR1 and CDR2 sequences are KGHDR and SFDVKD. V lost 4 bases and J lost 6; bases outside the gene matches: 7. This CDR3 is 15 amino acids long. The CDR3 sequence is CATSDPDRGVDTQYF. CDR3 bases: TGTGCCACCAGTGACCCGGACAGGGGAGTGGATACGCAGTATTTT.

This CDR3 is CSVASGSSTDTQYF. As DNA, the CDR3 is TGCAGCGTTGCCAGCGGGTCTAGCACAGATACGCAGTATTTT. This chain connects TRBV29-1 to TRBJ2-3; D is possibly TRBD2 (6 bases). The CDR3 sequence is 14 residues long. The ends were cut back, 4 bases at V and 0 bases at J, with 11 bases in the middle. Germline V CDR1 and CDR2: SQVTM, ANQGSEA.

The chain has TRBV7-9 and TRBJ2-6, with TRBD1 matching 8 bases. CDR1 is SEHNR, CDR2 FQNEAQ, per germline (reference sequence). This CDR3 contains 18 residues. Trimming removed 4 bases from V and 0 bases from J; junction bases left unmatched: 8. This CDR3 is CASSSGQVPSSGANVLTF. Here the CDR3 DNA reads TGTGCCAGCAGCTCGGGACAGGTTCCTAGCTCTGGGGCCAACGTCCTGACTTTC.

The chain joins TRBV29-1 to TRBJ2-3, with D possibly being TRBD1 or TRBD2 (5 bases each). The CDR3 loop spans 14 amino acids. The germline V and J ends were trimmed by 4 bases and 1 base, with 12 bases remaining between them. The germline V gene encodes CDR1 SQVTM and CDR2 ANQGSEA. Here the CDR3 reads CSVAGTLGTDTQYF. In DNA, the CDR3 is TGCAGCGTTGCCGGGACCTTAGGCACAGATACGCAGTATTTT.

This clonotype was counted a few times. The chain joins TRBV10-3 to TRBJ2-1, with D maybe TRBD2 (5 bases). Trimming took off 6 bases at V and 10 bases at J, with 10 bases between the two ends. CDR1 is ENHRY, CDR2 SYGVKD, per germline. The CDR3 is 11 amino acids. The CDR3 nucleotides read TGTGCCATCAGCACCGGGAACGAGCAGTTCTTC. This encodes CAISTGNEQFF.

The V call is TRBV11-2, the J call TRBJ2-4, with 9 bases fitting TRBD1. V lost 3 bases and J lost 6; bases outside the gene matches: 9. The V gene's germline CDR1 is SGHAT and CDR2 FQNNGV. The CDR3 consists of 16 residues. The CDR3 reads CASSLLSTGGRNIQYF. The CDR3 coding sequence is TGTGCCAGCAGCTTGCTATCGACAGGGGGGAGAAACATTCAGTACTTC.

This clonotype was observed a few times. This chain joins TRBV29-1 and TRBJ2-3; the match to TRBD2 covers 7 bases. The germline CDR1 and CDR2 sequences are SQVTM and ANQGSEA. The CDR3 loop spans 13 amino acids. J gave up 6 bases and V 4 bases, and 7 bases lay outside the gene matches. The chain's CDR3 is CSVGERDVDTQYF. DNA of the CDR3: TGCAGCGTTGGAGAGCGGGACGTGGATACGCAGTATTTT.

This sequence joins TRBV10-3 and TRBJ1-2; D gene ambiguous. Germline V CDR1 and CDR2: ENHRY, SYGVKD. V lost 3 bases and J lost 4, with 15 bases in between. This CDR3 spans 15 amino acids. The CDR3 bases are TGTGCCATCAGTGACCCCGATGGAGGGTTCTATGGCTACACCTTC. Amino acid sequence: CAISDPDGGFYGYTF.

The chain links TRBV20-1 to TRBJ2-3; TRBD1 matches at 12 bases. This CDR3 has 15 amino acids. Germline CDR1 is DFQATT and CDR2 is SNEGSKA (reference sequence). The V segment lost 8 bases and the J segment 4 bases; nucleotides outside the gene matches: 10. CDR3 loop: CSPYPGTGGPDTQYF. CDR3 nucleotides: TGCAGTCCATATCCCGGGACAGGGGGCCCAGATACGCAGTATTTT.

This clonotype was picked up one time. The V and J genes are TRBV27 and TRBJ2-1, with D unclear. The CDR3 runs to 14 residues. CDR1 MNHEY and CDR2 SMNVEV come from the germline V gene (reference sequence). V dropped 4 bases and J dropped 0 bases, with 7 bases sitting between them. The CDR3 DNA sequence: TGTGCCAGCAGTTATGGGGACTCCTACAATGAGCAGTTCTTC. Translating it yields CASSYGDSYNEQFF.

This clonotype was seen more than once but under ten times. V gene TRBV5-6 combines with J gene TRBJ2-7, with a possible D match to TRBD1 (7 bases). Trimming took 2 bases from V and 0 from J, leaving 12 bases between them. CDR3 length: 15 residues. The germline gives CDR1 SGHDT, CDR2 YYEEEE. Here the CDR3 reads CASSFAGGGSYEQYF. The DNA for the CDR3 is TGTGCCAGCAGCTTCGCAGGGGGAGGCTCCTACGAGCAGTACTTC. Full variable domain (rest looked up from reference TRBV5-6 and TRBJ2-7): DAGVTQSPTHLIKTRGQQVTLRCSPKSGHDTVSWYQQALGQGPQFIFQYYEEEERQRGNFPDRFSGHQFPNYSSELNVNALLLGDSALYLCASSFAGGGSYEQYFGPGTRLTVT.